This TCR beta chain was obtained from a study of identifying expanded T cells in peripheral blood. About this clone: Its antigen is as yet unknown.

This table comes from immunoSEQ multiplex PCR, and its TCRdb copy is limited to in-frame clones, with some not included. The data contain roughly 100,000 clones, approximately 89% of them seen just once; the ten biggest clones take up 12% to 15%. CDR1 is MDHEN, CDR2 SYDVKM, per germline. This CDR3 has 18 amino acids. Trimming took off 3 bases at V and 0 bases at J, with 17 bases between the two ends. Healthy donors had no documented immune events, such as infections, while sampled. General study findings and limits: Variance in clone template counts between approximately two-week samples significantly increased with total template count across all healthy donors. Technical replicates showed approximately 1.2 changed clones; two weeks roughly 15; four weeks 19.

The rearrangement links TRBV28 to TRBJ1-4; D is perhaps TRBD1 (5 bases). The sequenced sample consisted of blood. The source is a person between 18 and 70 years old in good health. In DNA form, the CDR3 reads TGTGCCAGCAGTTTGTTGGGGGTCTACGCCGCAACTAATGAAAAACTGTTTTTT. This encodes CASSLLGVYAATNEKLFF.